These 29 T cell receptor beta chains came from one sample sequenced in a study of PD-1 blockade in classical Hodgkin lymphoma. Noted time point: cycle 4 day 1 (C4D1), after five to seven weeks of nivolumab. After autologous stem cell transplantation all patients relapsed, and prior brentuximab vedotin exposure differed between cohorts. Magnetic negative selection was used to purify CD4+ T cells from thawed PBMCs. The table came from immunoSEQ multiplex PCR; TCRdb's copy has only in-frame clones and leaves some out. The data show 25,000 to 35,000 clones, with under 90% seen just once and roughly 0.83% held by the top ten. Here the sequenced sample was CD4+ T cells from blood, taken before the fourth cycle of nivolumab. These receptors all come from a human donor with classical Hodgkin lymphoma.

This chain joins TRBV21-1 and TRBJ1-5. TRBV21-1 is flagged as a pseudogene. The CDR3 has 16 residues. This CDR3 reads CASKVRGGPISQPQHF. As DNA, the CDR3 is TGTGCCAGCAAGGTACGCGGGGGTCCTATAAGTCAGCCCCAGCATTTT.

The J gene is TRBJ1-6, the V gene TRBV5-6, with 7 positions matching TRBD1. J lost 6 bases, V lost 3 bases, and 9 bases had no gene match. Germline V gene sequence: CDR1 SGHDT, CDR2 YYEEEE. CDR3 length: 16 residues. CDR3 residues: CASSSDRAVGNSPLHF. CDR3 sequence (DNA): TGTGCCAGCAGCTCCGACAGGGCAGTGGGTAATTCACCCCTCCACTTT.

Regarding this clone: The same CDR3 is also encoded by other DNA sequences in this sample. This chain connects TRBV5-6 to TRBJ1-2, with a possible D match to TRBD1 (5 bases). Trimming pared 2 bases from V and 7 bases from J, leaving 12 bases between. The CDR3 spans 13 residues. Germline loops: CDR1 SGHDT, CDR2 YYEEEE. CDR3 coding DNA: TGTGCCAGCAGCTTAATAAGGGGATTTGGCTACACCTTC. Protein: CASSLIRGFGYTF.

V usage is TRBV7-6 and J usage is TRBJ2-7, with D hard to call. V dropped 2 bases and J dropped 0 bases, with 14 bases sitting between them. CDR3 length: 16 amino acids. From germline, CDR1 is SGHVS and CDR2 FNYEAQ. Here the CDR3 DNA reads TGTGCCAGCAGCTTATCACCGGCCCCGAGCTCCTACGAGCAGTACTTC. This sequence encodes CASSLSPAPSSYEQYF.

The J gene is TRBJ2-5, the V gene TRBV7-9; TRBD2 might be the D (6 bases). The tail of the sequence fits TRBJ2-7 better, so the J call may be wrong. This CDR3 contains 14 residues. Per germline, CDR1 SEHNR and CDR2 FQNEAQ (reference sequence). The CDR3 spells CASSPGGIAYEQYF. The CDR3 nucleotides are TGTGCCAGCAGCCCCGGCGGGATAGCCTACGAGCAGTACTTC.

This chain connects TRBV7-9 to TRBJ1-3; a weak D match, TRBD1 (6 bases). V lost 2 bases to trimming and J lost 0 bases, with 14 bases between them. Germline V CDR1 and CDR2: SEHNR, FQNEAQ (reference sequence). The CDR3 is 17 amino acids. The CDR3 DNA reads TGTGCCAGCAGCTTAAGTATGGACAGTACCTCTGGAAACACCATATATTTT. Translated, it gives CASSLSMDSTSGNTIYF.

This clone occurred a few times. The gene calls are TRBV25-1 and TRBJ1-2; 8 bases fit TRBD1. Germline CDR1 is MGHDK and CDR2 is SYGVNS. With V trimmed by 4 bases and J by 5 bases, 0 bases remained unmatched. The CDR3 covers 12 residues. CDR3 nucleotide sequence: TGTGCCAGCAGTGGGACAGGGTATGGCTACACCTTC. Its translation is CASSGTGYGYTF.

The chain recombines TRBV21-1 with TRBJ2-7; the table assigns TRBD2, which was not confirmed against the DNA. TRBV21-1 is a pseudogene. The CDR3 is 18 amino acids. As DNA, the CDR3 is TGTGCCAGCCCAAACGTAGAGCGACCTAGAGCCAAGACCCACGAGCAGTACTTC. It codes for CASPNVERPRAKTHEQYF.

Worth noting for this clone: One junction end does not reproduce the germline sequence, and a read error may be involved. J is TRBJ1-3 and V is TRBV6-1; D is uncertain. The CDR3 sequence is 13 residues long. Per the germline V gene, CDR1 is MNHNS and CDR2 is SASEGT. This CDR3 reads CASSEVGGDTIYF. CDR3 sequence (DNA): TGTGCCAGCAGTGAAGTTGGTGGAGACACCATATATTTT.

The chain is built from TRBV7-2 and TRBJ1-3; TRBD1 might be the D (5 bases). V lost 4 bases, J lost 0 bases, and 10 bases lay in between. Germline assignment: CDR1 SGHTA and CDR2 FQGNSA. The CDR3 is 15 residues long. CDR3 DNA: TGTGCCAGCAGCTCGGGGGTCACCTCTGGAAACACCATATATTTT. Its translation: CASSSGVTSGNTIYF.

This clone has only a few counts. The rearrangement links TRBV19 to TRBJ1-5; 9 nucleotides align to TRBD1. CDR1 LNHDA and CDR2 SQIVND come from the germline V gene (reference sequence). Trimming at V came to 1 base and at J to 12 bases, leaving 7 bases not matched to a gene. CDR3 size: 14 residues. The CDR3 loop is CASSIGQGGNHQHF. CDR3 bases: TGTGCCAGTAGTATAGGACAGGGGGGTAATCACCAGCATTTT.

CDR3 DNA sequence: TGCAGCGTGGATGCTAGCGGGGGCCAAGAGACCCAGTACTTC. Protein product: CSVDASGGQETQYF. The chain carries TRBV29-1 and TRBJ2-5; 10 bases align to TRBD2. V was pared by 6 bases and J by 1 base, with 5 bases of the junction left unmatched. The CDR3 has 14 residues. CDR1 is SQVTM and CDR2 is ANQGSEA in the germline V gene.

The rearrangement uses TRBV5-6 and TRBJ1-2; TRBD1 might be the D (5 bases). From germline, CDR1 is SGHDT and CDR2 YYEEEE. The germline V and J ends were trimmed by 2 bases and 4 bases, with 15 bases remaining between them. CDR3 length: 15 amino acids. The CDR3: CASSFYVSGVYGYTF. As DNA, the CDR3 is TGTGCCAGCAGCTTTTATGTTTCGGGGGTCTATGGCTACACCTTC.

The chain joins TRBV11-3 to TRBJ2-3, with D uncertain. This CDR3 has 14 residues. Per germline, CDR1 SGHNT and CDR2 YENEEA. V lost 6 bases, J lost 0 bases, and 10 bases lay in between. The CDR3 DNA reads TGTGCCAGCAGTGTCGACACCAGCACAGATACGCAGTATTTT. Its translation: CASSVDTSTDTQYF.

This clone was observed a few times. The rearrangement uses TRBV11-1 and TRBJ1-6; no firm D call. The V gene's germline CDR1 is SGHAT and CDR2 FQDESV (reference sequence). This CDR3 contains 13 residues. V gave up 5 bases and J gave up 6 bases, with 8 bases separating them. The CDR3 region has the DNA TGTGCCAGCAGCCAGAATTCTAATTCACCCCTCCACTTT. It encodes CASSQNSNSPLHF.

This clone appeared once. The V call is TRBV10-1, the J call TRBJ2-3; tentative D call: TRBD2 (6 bases). CDR1 is WNHNN and CDR2 is SYGVQD in the germline V gene (reference sequence). The ends were cut back, 6 bases at V and 4 bases at J, with 17 bases in the middle. This CDR3 comprises 15 residues. CDR3 sequence: CASRDYRHRPDTQYF. The CDR3, as DNA: TGCGCCAGCAGGGACTACCGCCACCGCCCAGATACGCAGTATTTT.

The chain links TRBV6-5 to TRBJ2-7; 7 bases fit TRBD1. CDR3 size: 13 residues. Germline values: CDR1 MNHEY, CDR2 SVGAGI. The J segment lost 2 bases and the V segment lost 6 bases, leaving 4 bases of the junction unmatched. The CDR3 region is CASRRQGAYEQYF. The CDR3 DNA sequence: TGTGCCAGCAGACGACAGGGAGCCTACGAGCAGTACTTC.

CDR3 nucleotide sequence: TGTGCCAGCAGTGTCCAGGGTGGGGGGGGCTACGAGCAGTACTTC. Its protein is CASSVQGGGGYEQYF. The chain links TRBV25-1 to TRBJ2-7; 7 bases align to TRBD2. The length of the CDR3 is 15 residues. J lost 3 bases, V lost 4 bases, and 9 bases had no gene match. CDR1 and CDR2 (germline): MGHDK, SYGVNS.

The chain recombines TRBV19 with TRBJ2-1; TRBD1 matches 7 bases. This CDR3 is 12 amino acids long. The germline gives CDR1 LNHDA, CDR2 SQIVND (reference sequence). Trimming took 10 bases from V and 8 from J; bases not matched to a gene: 8. The CDR3: CATTDRVDEQFF. DNA for the CDR3: TGTGCCACCACCGACAGGGTAGATGAGCAGTTCTTC.

This chain connects TRBV18 to TRBJ1-1; maybe TRBD1 (5 bases). With 4 bases removed from V and 0 bases from J, the gap between germline ends came to 12 bases. CDR1 is KGHSH, CDR2 LQKENI, per germline. This CDR3 contains 15 residues. For the CDR3, the DNA is TGTGCCAGCTCACGGCTACAGGTCCTGAACACTGAAGCTTTCTTT. It translates to CASSRLQVLNTEAFF.

This sequence joins TRBV4-1 and TRBJ2-7; D ambiguous. Per the germline V gene, CDR1 is MGHRA and CDR2 is YSYEKL. Trimming shortened V by 4 bases and J by 7 bases, and 20 bases separated the two germline ends. The CDR3 covers 15 residues. The DNA for the CDR3 is TGCGCCAGCAGCCCCGGATTTGGCGCCTTGGGGGAGCAGTACTTC. Translating it yields CASSPGFGALGEQYF.

V usage is TRBV2 and J usage is TRBJ2-7, with 7 bases identical to TRBD1. The germline V gene has CDR1 SNHLY and CDR2 FYNNEI. The V gene end was trimmed by 6 bases and the J gene end by 0 bases; junction bases not matched to a gene: 5. The CDR3 length is 14 residues. CDR3 residues: CASRNRGGSYEQYF. CDR3 DNA: TGTGCCAGCAGGAACAGGGGCGGCTCCTACGAGCAGTACTTC.

This clone appeared a few times. V and J are TRBV21-1 and TRBJ2-5; the table names TRBD1, a call not compared with the DNA. TRBV21-1 is flagged as a pseudogene. The CDR3 extends over 18 amino acids. CDR3 nucleotides: TGTGCCAGCAGCAAGTCGGACAGGGGGCCATATCTCCAAGAGACCCAGTACTTC. Its protein is CASSKSDRGPYLQETQYF.

This clone was counted only a few times. J is TRBJ1-2 and V is TRBV5-5, with D unclear. Trimming pared 0 bases from V and 8 bases from J, leaving 11 bases between. CDR1 is SGHKS and CDR2 is YYEKEE in the germline V gene (reference sequence). The CDR3 extends over 13 amino acids. The CDR3 spells CASSLARLQGYTF. The CDR3 DNA sequence: TGTGCCAGCAGCTTGGCCCGGTTACAGGGCTACACCTTC.

This clone was recorded once. CDR3 bases: TGTGCCAGCAGCCTCTTAAAGGGGGGGCGGGGAGAGACCCAGTACTTC. It encodes CASSLLKGGRGETQYF. The gene calls are TRBV7-8 and TRBJ2-5, with a possible D match to TRBD2 (7 bases). CDR1 SGHVS and CDR2 FQNEAQ come from the germline V gene. The CDR3 extends over 16 amino acids. Trimming removed 5 bases from V and 4 bases from J, with 20 bases in between.

This clone was seen a single time. The chain employs TRBV10-3 and TRBJ2-1; 7 nucleotides agree with TRBD2. The germline gives CDR1 ENHRY, CDR2 SYGVKD. V dropped 6 bases and J dropped 12; count of bases not matched to a gene: 5. This CDR3 is built from 11 residues. CDR3 DNA: TGTGCCATCAGCCTAGGGAGGGTGCAGTTCTTC. This sequence encodes CAISLGRVQFF.

This rearrangement joins TRBV5-5 to TRBJ2-7; D is ambiguous. Germline V gives CDR1 SGHKS, CDR2 YYEKEE (reference sequence). V was pared by 8 bases and J by 4 bases, with 16 bases between. The CDR3 consists of 13 residues. In nucleotides, the CDR3 is TGTGCCAGTAAGGACGCAGCCACATACGAGCAGTACTTC. It yields the protein CASKDAATYEQYF.

The chain uses TRBV19 and TRBJ1-3; 7 positions match TRBD1. Germline loops: CDR1 LNHDA, CDR2 SQIVND (reference sequence). J was trimmed by 1 base and V by 5 bases; bases with no gene match: 2. The CDR3 contains 14 residues. The CDR3 loop reads CASSVTGSGNTIYF. For the CDR3, the DNA is TGTGCCAGTAGTGTGACAGGGTCTGGAAACACCATATATTTT.

The DNA of the CDR3 is TGTGCCAGCAGTTCCCCCAGGGAACACGAGACCCAGTACTTC. Translating gives CASSSPREHETQYF. This sequence joins TRBV28 and TRBJ2-5, with D perhaps TRBD1 (5 bases). V was pared by 4 bases and J by 5 bases, with 14 bases between. CDR3 length equals 14 residues. Germline CDR1 and CDR2: MDHEN and SYDVKM.